This T cell receptor beta chain originates from a study of radiation and T cells in renal cell carcinoma. This CDR3 comprises 15 residues. Germline V CDR1 and CDR2: SNHLY, FYNNEI. V lost 3 bases and J lost 2, with 14 bases in between. The assay was immunoSEQ multiplex PCR, and TCRdb's table has in-frame clones only and misses some. The repertoire consists of roughly 60,000 clones, with around 81% occurring once and the leading ten covering approximately 7%. The time point: blood 2 weeks post-SBRT. This sample's treatment: 15 Gy SBRT to primary tumor, nephrectomy 4 weeks later. This sequence originates from a man in his 60s with renal cell carcinoma. This chain links TRBV2 with TRBJ2-7, with D hard to call. The material was blood, obtained from a patient whose treatment included radiotherapy and nephrectomy. CDR3 DNA: TGTGCCAGCAGTGATGACCAGCGCGGTGCCTACGAGCAGTACTTC. Translating gives CASSDDQRGAYEQYF. The full variable domain, with the rest looked up from reference TRBV2 and TRBJ2-7, is EPEVTQTPSHQVTQMGQEVILRCVPISNHLYFYWYRQILGQKVEFLVSFYNNEISEKSEIFDDQFSVERPDGSNFTLKIRSTKLEDSAMYFCASSDDQRGAYEQYFGPGTRLTVT.